The 6 T cell receptor beta chains presented below share a single source sample, sequenced in a study of spatial heterogeneity in lung cancer. TCRdb independently ran MiXCR on the 5' RACE reads; one entry per CDR3 protein. The sample has over 9,500 distinct CDR3 sequences; 3.9% are singletons. The time point is: sample taken at primary tumor resection. The authors sequenced whole RNA from tumor, nontumor lung or frozen PBMC without sorting. Sequenced here: normal lung tissue next to the tumor, sampled at surgery. These TCRs come from a male donor with early-stage non-small cell lung cancer.

This clonotype was found many times. The rearrangement uses TRBV20-1 and TRBJ2-7; TRBD2 is a possible D gene (6 bases). With 1 base removed from V and 3 bases from J, the gap between germline ends came to 13 bases. This CDR3 is built from 14 residues. The V gene's germline CDR1 is DFQATT and CDR2 SNEGSKA (reference sequence). The CDR3 nucleotides read TGCAGTGCTAGAGCGGGAGACCAAGGCTACGAGCAGTACTTC. As protein: CSARAGDQGYEQYF.

The V and J genes are TRBV20-1 and TRBJ1-6; D is possibly TRBD1 (5 bases). Germline V gives CDR1 DFQATT, CDR2 SNEGSKA (reference sequence). Trimming cost V 6 bases and J 6 bases, with 12 bases left between them. CDR3 size: 13 residues. The CDR3 loop reads CSASAGFNSPLHF. The CDR3 coding sequence is TGCAGTGCCTCCGCAGGGTTTAATTCACCCCTCCACTTT.

This clonotype was counted ten times or more. The rearrangement uses TRBV6-5 and TRBJ2-3, with D possibly matching TRBD1 (6 bases). Trimming took 5 bases from V and 3 from J, leaving 9 bases between them. CDR3 length: 13 residues. CDR1 and CDR2 from the germline V gene are MNHEY and SVGAGI. The CDR3 here is CASSATGTDTQYF. CDR3 in DNA: TGTGCCAGCAGTGCGACAGGAACAGATACGCAGTATTTT.

This clonotype has a count of ten or more. The V call is TRBV20-1, the J call TRBJ2-1, with a possible D match to TRBD1 (6 bases). V lost 2 bases and J lost 3, with 23 bases in between. The CDR3 contains 18 residues. The V gene's germline CDR1 is DFQATT and CDR2 SNEGSKA (reference sequence). The CDR3 bases are TGCAGTGCTAGATCCTCCGGAAACAGGGAAAGGAACTACAATGAGCAGTTCTTC. This translates into CSARSSGNRERNYNEQFF.

By share of the sample, this clonotype is medium-sized. The chain joins TRBV20-1 to TRBJ2-7; 7 bases agree with TRBD1. Germline V CDR1 and CDR2: DFQATT, SNEGSKA (reference sequence). This CDR3 region has 15 residues. The V gene end was trimmed by 0 bases and the J gene end by 2 bases; junction bases not matched to a gene: 7. CDR3 DNA sequence: TGCAGTGCTAGAGACCACCGGGACAGAACCTACGAGCAGTACTTC. It yields the protein CSARDHRDRTYEQYF.

This clonotype appeared many times. The chain links TRBV18 to TRBJ2-3; 8 bases are a match to TRBD2. V lost 6 bases to trimming and J lost 2 bases; unmatched junction nucleotides: 10. The germline V gene has CDR1 KGHSH and CDR2 LQKENI. This CDR3 has 16 amino acids. The DNA for the CDR3 is TGTGCCAGCTCTCGGCTTAGCGGGAAGATCACAGATACGCAGTATTTT. Protein: CASSRLSGKITDTQYF.